Sequencing of this T cell receptor (beta chain) was carried out in a study of T cells expressing NK-cell markers. Study-wide context: Seven sequenced donors out of eight were HCMV-seropositive, one seronegative. Study results and limitations: About 6 donors had dominant NKG2C+ clonotypes that comprised roughly 1.0-7.5% of their CD8+ T cells.

One entry per CDR3 protein, without DNA, is what TCRdb gives after re-calling the 5' RACE reads. This listing includes a few hundred thousand distinct CDR3 sequences. The CDR3 covers 11 residues. Germline assignment: CDR1 SQVTM and CDR2 ANQGSEA. Concerning this clonotype: Its antigen is not identified.

The sample taken for sequencing was blood T cells: a sorted CD56 or NKG2C T cell subset, CD4+ or CD8+ T cells, or bulk PBMC T cells (not recorded which). This rearrangement joins TRBV29-1 to TRBJ2-3. The sequence was collected from a man aged 18-70 years in good health. This CDR3 reads CSVEVWYTQYF.